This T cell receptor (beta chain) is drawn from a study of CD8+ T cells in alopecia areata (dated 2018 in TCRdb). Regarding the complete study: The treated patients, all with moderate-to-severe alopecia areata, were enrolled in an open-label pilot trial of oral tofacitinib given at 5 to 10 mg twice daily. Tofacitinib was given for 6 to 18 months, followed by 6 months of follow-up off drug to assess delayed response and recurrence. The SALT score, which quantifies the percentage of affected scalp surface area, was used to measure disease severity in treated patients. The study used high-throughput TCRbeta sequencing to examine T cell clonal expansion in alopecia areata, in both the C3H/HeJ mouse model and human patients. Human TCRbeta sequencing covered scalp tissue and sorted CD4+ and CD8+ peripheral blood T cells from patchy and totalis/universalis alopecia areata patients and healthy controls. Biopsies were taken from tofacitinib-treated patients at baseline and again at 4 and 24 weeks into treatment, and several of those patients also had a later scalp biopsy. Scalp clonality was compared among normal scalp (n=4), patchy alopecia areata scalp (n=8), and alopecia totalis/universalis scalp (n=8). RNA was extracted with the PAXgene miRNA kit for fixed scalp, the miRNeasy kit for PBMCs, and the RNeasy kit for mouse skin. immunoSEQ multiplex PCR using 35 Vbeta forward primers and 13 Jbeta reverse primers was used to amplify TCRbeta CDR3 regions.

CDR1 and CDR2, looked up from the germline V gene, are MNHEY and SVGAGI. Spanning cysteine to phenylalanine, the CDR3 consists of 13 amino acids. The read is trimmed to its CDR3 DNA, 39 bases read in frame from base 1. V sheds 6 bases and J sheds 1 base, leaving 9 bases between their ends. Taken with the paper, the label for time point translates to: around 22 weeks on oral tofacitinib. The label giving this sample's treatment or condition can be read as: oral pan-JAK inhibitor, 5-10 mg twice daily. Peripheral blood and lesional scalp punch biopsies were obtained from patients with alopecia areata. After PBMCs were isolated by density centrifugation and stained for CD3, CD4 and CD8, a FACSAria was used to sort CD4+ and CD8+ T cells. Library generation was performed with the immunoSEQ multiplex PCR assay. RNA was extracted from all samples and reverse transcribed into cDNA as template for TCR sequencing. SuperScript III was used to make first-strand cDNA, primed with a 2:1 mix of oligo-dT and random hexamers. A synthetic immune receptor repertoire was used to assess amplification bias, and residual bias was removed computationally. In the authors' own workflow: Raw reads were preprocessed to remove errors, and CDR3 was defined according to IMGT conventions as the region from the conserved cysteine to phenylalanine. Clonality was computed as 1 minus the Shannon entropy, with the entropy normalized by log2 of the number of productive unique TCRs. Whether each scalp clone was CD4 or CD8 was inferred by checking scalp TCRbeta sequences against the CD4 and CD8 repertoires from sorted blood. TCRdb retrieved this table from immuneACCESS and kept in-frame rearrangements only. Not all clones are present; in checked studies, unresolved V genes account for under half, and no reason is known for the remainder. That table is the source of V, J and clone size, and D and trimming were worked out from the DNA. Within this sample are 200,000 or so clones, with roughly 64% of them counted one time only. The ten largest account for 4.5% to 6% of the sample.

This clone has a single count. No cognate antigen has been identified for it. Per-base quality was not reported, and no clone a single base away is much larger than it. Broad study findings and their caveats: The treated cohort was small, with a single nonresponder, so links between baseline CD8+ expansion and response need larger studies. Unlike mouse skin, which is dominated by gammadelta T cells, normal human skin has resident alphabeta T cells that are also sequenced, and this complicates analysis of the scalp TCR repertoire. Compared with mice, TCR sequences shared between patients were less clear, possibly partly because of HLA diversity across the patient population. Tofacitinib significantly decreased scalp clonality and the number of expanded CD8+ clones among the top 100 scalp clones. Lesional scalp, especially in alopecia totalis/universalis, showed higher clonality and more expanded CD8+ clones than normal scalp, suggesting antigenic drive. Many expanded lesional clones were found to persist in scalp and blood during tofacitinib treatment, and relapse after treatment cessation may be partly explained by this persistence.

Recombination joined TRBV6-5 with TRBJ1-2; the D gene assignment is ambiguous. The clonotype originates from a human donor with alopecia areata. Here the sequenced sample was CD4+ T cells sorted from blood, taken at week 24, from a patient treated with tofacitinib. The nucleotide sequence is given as TGTGCCAGCAGACCCAGAGTTAACTATGGCTACACCTTC. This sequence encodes CASRPRVNYGYTF.